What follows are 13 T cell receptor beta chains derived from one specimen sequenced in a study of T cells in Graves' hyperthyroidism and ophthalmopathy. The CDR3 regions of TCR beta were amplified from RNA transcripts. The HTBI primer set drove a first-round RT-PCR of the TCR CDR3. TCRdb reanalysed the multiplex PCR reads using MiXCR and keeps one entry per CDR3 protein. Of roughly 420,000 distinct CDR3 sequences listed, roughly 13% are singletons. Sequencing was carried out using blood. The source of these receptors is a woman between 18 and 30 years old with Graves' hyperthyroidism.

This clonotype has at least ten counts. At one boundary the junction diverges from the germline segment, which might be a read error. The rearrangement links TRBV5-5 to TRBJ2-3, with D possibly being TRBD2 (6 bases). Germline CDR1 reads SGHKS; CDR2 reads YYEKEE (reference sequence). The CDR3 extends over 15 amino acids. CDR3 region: CANSFSWGGTDTQYF. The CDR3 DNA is TGTGCCAACAGCTTCTCCTGGGGGGGCACAGATACGCAGTATTTT.

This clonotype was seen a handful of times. The CDR3 loop is CAWTAGSWFDGYTF. The CDR3 DNA reads TGTGCCTGGACCGCAGGGAGTTGGTTCGATGGCTACACCTTC. The chain uses TRBV30 and TRBJ1-2; tentatively, D is TRBD1 (5 bases). V gave up 4 bases and J gave up 6 bases, with 18 bases separating them. Germline CDR1 GTSNPN, CDR2 SVGIG (reference sequence). The CDR3 totals 14 residues. Looking up the rest from reference TRBV30 and TRBJ1-2 gives the full variable domain: SQTIHQWPATLVQPVGSPLSLECTVEGTSNPNLYWYRQAAGRGLQLLFYSVGIGQISSEVPQNLSASRPQDRQFILSSKKLLLSDSGFYLCAWTAGSWFDGYTFGSGTRLTVV.

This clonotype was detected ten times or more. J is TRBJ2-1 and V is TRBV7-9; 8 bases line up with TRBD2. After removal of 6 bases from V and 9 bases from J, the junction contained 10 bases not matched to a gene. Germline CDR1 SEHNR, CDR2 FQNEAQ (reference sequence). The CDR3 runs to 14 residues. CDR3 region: CASSGLAIGSEQFF. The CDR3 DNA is TGTGCCAGCAGTGGACTAGCTATAGGTTCTGAGCAGTTCTTC.

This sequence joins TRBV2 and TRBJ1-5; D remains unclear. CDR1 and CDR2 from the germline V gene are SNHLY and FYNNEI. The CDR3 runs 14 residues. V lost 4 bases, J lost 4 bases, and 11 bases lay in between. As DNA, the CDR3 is TGTGCCAGCAGTGGGACGGCGGGAAATCAGCCCCAGCATTTT. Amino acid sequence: CASSGTAGNQPQHF.

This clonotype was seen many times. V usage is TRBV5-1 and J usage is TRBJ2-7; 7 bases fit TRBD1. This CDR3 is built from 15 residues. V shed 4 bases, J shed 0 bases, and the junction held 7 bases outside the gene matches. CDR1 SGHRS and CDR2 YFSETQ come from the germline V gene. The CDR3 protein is CASSPPTGLSYEQYF. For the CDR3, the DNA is TGCGCCAGCAGCCCACCGACAGGGCTCTCCTACGAGCAGTACTTC.

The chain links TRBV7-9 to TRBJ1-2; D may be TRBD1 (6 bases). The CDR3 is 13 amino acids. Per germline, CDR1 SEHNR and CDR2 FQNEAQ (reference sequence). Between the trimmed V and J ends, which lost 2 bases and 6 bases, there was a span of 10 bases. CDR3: CASSLRDTDGYTF. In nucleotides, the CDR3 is TGTGCCAGCAGCTTACGGGACACTGATGGCTACACCTTC. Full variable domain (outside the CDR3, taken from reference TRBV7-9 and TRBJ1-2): DTGVSQNPRHKITKRGQNVTFRCDPISEHNRLYWYRQTLGQGPEFLTYFQNEAQLEKSRLLSDRFSAERPKGSFSTLEIQRTEQGDSAMYLCASSLRDTDGYTFGSGTRLTVV.

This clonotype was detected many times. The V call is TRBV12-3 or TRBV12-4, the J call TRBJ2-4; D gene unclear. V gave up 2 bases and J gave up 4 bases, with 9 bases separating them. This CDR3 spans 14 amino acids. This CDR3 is CASSLLQSKNIQYF. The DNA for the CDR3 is TGTGCCAGCAGTTTACTGCAATCTAAAAACATTCAGTACTTC.

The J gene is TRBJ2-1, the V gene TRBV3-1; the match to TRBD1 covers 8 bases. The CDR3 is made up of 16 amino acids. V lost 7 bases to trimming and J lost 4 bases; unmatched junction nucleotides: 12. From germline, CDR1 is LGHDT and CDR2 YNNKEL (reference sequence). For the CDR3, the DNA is TGTGCCAGCAATAACAGGGGGAGCGGGCCATACAATGAGCAGTTCTTC. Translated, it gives CASNNRGSGPYNEQFF.

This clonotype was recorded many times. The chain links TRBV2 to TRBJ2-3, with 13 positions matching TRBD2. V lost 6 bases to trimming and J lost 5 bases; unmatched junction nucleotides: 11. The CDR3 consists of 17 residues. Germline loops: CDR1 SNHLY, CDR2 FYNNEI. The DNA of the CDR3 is TGTGCCAGCAGAAGTTCTGGACTAGCGGGAGTTGAAGATACGCAGTATTTT. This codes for CASRSSGLAGVEDTQYF.

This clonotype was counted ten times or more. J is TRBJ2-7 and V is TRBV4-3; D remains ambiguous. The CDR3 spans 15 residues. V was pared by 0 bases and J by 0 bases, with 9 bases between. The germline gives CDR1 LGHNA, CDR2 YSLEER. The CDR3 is CASSQDRTSSYEQYF. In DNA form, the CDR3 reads TGCGCCAGCAGCCAAGATCGAACTTCCTCCTACGAGCAGTACTTC.

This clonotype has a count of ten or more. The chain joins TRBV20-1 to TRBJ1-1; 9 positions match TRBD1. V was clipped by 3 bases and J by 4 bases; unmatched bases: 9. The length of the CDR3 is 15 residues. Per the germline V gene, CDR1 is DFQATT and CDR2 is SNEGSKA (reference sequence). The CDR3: CSASAGTGSLTEAFF. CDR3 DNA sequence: TGCAGTGCTAGCGCCGGGACAGGGTCTCTCACTGAAGCTTTCTTT.

The CDR3 nucleotides are TGTGCTAGTGGTTTGGTACTCTCGCGCAGGTACAATCAGCCCCAGCATTTT. This encodes CASGLVLSRRYNQPQHF. The rearrangement uses TRBV12-5 and TRBJ1-5, with D unresolved. This CDR3 region has 17 residues. The germline gives CDR1 LGHNT, CDR2 FRNRAP. V was clipped by 0 bases and J by 3 bases, with 15 bases between them.

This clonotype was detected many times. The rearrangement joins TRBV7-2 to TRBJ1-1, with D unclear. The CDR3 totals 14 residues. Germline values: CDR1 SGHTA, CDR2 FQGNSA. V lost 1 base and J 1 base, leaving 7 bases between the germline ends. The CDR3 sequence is CASSLVERNTEAFF. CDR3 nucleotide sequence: TGTGCCAGCAGCTTAGTGGAAAGGAACACTGAAGCTTTCTTT. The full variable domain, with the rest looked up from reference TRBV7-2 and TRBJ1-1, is GAGVSQSPSNKVTEKGKDVELRCDPISGHTALYWYRQSLGQGLEFLIYFQGNSAPDKSGLPSDRFSAERTGGSVSTLTIQRTQQEDSAVYLCASSLVERNTEAFFGQGTRLTVV.